This T cell receptor (beta chain) was sequenced during a study of T cells in Graves' hyperthyroidism and ophthalmopathy (dated by TCRdb to the late 2010s). The study in broad terms: Peripheral blood samples were taken at the time of initial diagnosis, prior to any treatment. Prospective prediction of ophthalmopathy was tested in an independent validation cohort consisting of roughly 20 hyperthyroidism patients and more than 15 patients who later progressed to ophthalmopathy. After blood sampling, hyperthyroidism patients were treated with methimazole at a starting dose of 30 mg daily, and ophthalmopathy patients were treated with high-dose intravenous methylprednisolone. According to the paper, TCR Vbeta CDR3 sequencing was carried out on about 140 peripheral blood samples, which came from 40 to 45 ophthalmopathy, about 75 hyperthyroidism and about 17 progressor patients. TCR V-J signatures able to tell the groups apart were searched for in a discovery cohort of 100 patients, of whom 43 had Graves' ophthalmopathy and 57 had stable Graves' hyperthyroidism. In about 6 Graves' hyperthyroidism patients, the study also compared T-cell repertoires from thyroid tissue with T-cell repertoires from blood. The approximately 97 discovery patients were randomly divided into training and test sets at a 7:3 ratio.

Points the paper makes about the study in general: Sample size was not statistically predetermined, and blinding of investigators to group allocation was not performed. A 13 V-J signature model separated ophthalmopathy from stable hyperthyroidism, with around 88% sensitivity and roughly 81% specificity in cross-validation and 80%/75% in testing. In validation, the model predicted progression to ophthalmopathy a median of about 6.5 months before onset, with about 67% sensitivity and around 76% specificity. Blood samples also contained most of the expanded thyroid clonotypes (frequency above 0.001), which suggests that blood repertoires may reflect thyroid immune responses.

At least ten counts were recorded for this clonotype. The target of this receptor is not known. No base quality information exists; no much larger clone differs at one position. Hyperthyroidism patients were newly diagnosed, had a disease duration of under 2 months, and were aged 18 to 65 years. Patients with uncontrolled infections, other autoimmune diseases, pregnancy or lactation were excluded. Diagnoses were based on clinical symptoms, serum thyroxine and TRAb, thyroid ultrasound and orbital computed tomography. Blood from progressor patients was drawn when they were first diagnosed with hyperthyroidism, before any ophthalmopathy symptoms appeared. PBMCs were isolated from approximately 10 ml of fresh peripheral blood by Ficoll-Paque density gradient centrifugation. Patients classed as progressors first received a Graves' hyperthyroidism diagnosis and then went on to develop ophthalmopathy during follow-up. Total RNA was extracted using Trizol reagent, and RNA quality was assessed on an Agilent 2100 Bioanalyzer.

Amplification of TCR beta CDR3 regions was carried out from RNA transcripts. A first-round RT-PCR of the TCR CDR3 used the HTBI primer set with the Qiagen OneStep RT-PCR kit. Libraries were constructed in a second round of multiplex PCR, after which size selection and purification were performed. Sequencing of the libraries was done on an Illumina HiSeq2000 using paired-end 100 bp reads. As for the authors' bioinformatics: Raw data were processed with SOAPnuke, discarding reads with adapters, uncalled bases, mean Phred below 15, or no exact constant-primer or identifier match. High-quality paired reads were merged with COPE v1.2.5, and unique nucleotide sequences were defined as clonotypes. Clonotypes were aligned to IMGT TRBV, TRBD and TRBJ reference segments using MiTCR v1.1. The analysis included only V-J combinations with a frequency above 0.0001, which together covered 99% to 99.2% of the repertoires. The TCS score was defined as the ratio of F50 (clonal expansion) to E x V (chaos), calculated using BLOSUM62-based TCRdist between CDR3 peptides within each V-J. Welch's t-statistics and random forest reduced some 510 V-J features to 13, which were used in a naive Bayes classifier (R e1071). TCRdb took the public reads, trimmed them with fastp at Q25, ran MiXCR for clone calling and kept in-frame beta chains. Here each entry gathers all rows of one CDR3 protein and keeps the most common genes and DNA. The V and J calls and clone size come from TCRdb's table, not from the authors' own analysis. The sample table lists fewer than 650,000 distinct CDR3 sequences, 11% to 15% of them with a count of one. The top ten hold less than 6% of the sample.

Sequences LGHDT (CDR1) and YNNKEL (CDR2) are obtained from the germline V gene (reference sequence). Its CDR3 holds 14 amino acids, cysteine through phenylalanine. Only CDR3 DNA is held: 42 bases, read in frame from base 1. The junction shows trimming of 8 bases on V and 2 bases on J, and the gene matches do not reach 6 bases of it. Sequences were obtained from blood. The source is a woman aged 25 to 39 with Graves' hyperthyroidism that later progressed to Graves' ophthalmopathy. The chain was built from TRBV3-1 and TRBJ2-3; 8 central bases correspond to TRBD2. Read as DNA, the sequence is TGTGCCAGCGTTCCGGGGGGGTCCACAGATACGCAGTATTTT. Its protein product is CASVPGGSTDTQYF.